The sequence of this TCR beta chain was determined in a study of T cells in Graves' hyperthyroidism and ophthalmopathy. The CDR3 runs 12 residues. Germline V CDR1 and CDR2: SEHNR, FQNEAQ (reference sequence). V lost 4 bases and J lost 8, with 9 bases in between. RNA transcripts provided the source from which TCR beta CDR3 regions were amplified. An initial round of RT-PCR targeting the TCR CDR3 relied on the HTBI primer set. One entry per CDR3 protein, called by TCRdb with MiXCR from the multiplex PCR reads. This sample has more than 550,000 distinct CDR3 sequences; roughly 17% occur once, and the top ten carry about 16%.

Sequenced input: blood. The chain links TRBV7-9 to TRBJ2-1; D remains unclear. The source is a man in his fifties with Graves' hyperthyroidism. The CDR3 region is CASSSERYEQFF. The CDR3 nucleotides read TGTGCCAGCAGCTCTGAGAGATATGAGCAGTTCTTC.